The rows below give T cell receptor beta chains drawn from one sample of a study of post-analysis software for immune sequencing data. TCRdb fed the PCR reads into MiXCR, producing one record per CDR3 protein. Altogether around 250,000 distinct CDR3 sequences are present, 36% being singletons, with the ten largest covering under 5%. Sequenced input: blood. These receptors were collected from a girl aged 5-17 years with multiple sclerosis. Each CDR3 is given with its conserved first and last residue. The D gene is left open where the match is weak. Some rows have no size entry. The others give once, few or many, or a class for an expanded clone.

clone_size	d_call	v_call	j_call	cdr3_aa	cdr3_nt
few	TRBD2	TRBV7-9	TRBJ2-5	CASSTRLAGKQETQYF	TGTGCCAGCAGCACCCGACTAGCGGGGAAACAAGAGACCCAGTACTTC
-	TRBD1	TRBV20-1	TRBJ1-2	CSARSLDRAYGYTF	TGCAGTGCTAGGTCACTGGACAGGGCTTATGGCTACACCTTC
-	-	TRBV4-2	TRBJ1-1	CASSQEEDLRTAKAEAFF	TGTGCCAGCAGCCAAGAAGAGGATCTCCGGACGGCTAAGGCTGAAGCTTTCTTT
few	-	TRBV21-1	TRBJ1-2	CASSKARGGYTF	TGTGCCAGCAGCAAAGCGCGCGGCGGCTACACCTTC
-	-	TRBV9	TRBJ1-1	CASSQGAGGTEAFF	TGTGCCAGCAGCCAGGGCGCTGGGGGCACTGAAGCTTTCTTT
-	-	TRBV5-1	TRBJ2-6	CASSSVDRLSGANVLTF	TGCGCCAGCAGCTCGGTCGACAGGCTCTCTGGGGCCAACGTCCTGACTTTC
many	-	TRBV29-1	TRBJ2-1	CSVEVGNRRNEQFF	TGCAGCGTTGAAGTCGGAAACCGCCGCAATGAGCAGTTCTTC
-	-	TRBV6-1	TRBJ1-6	CASSSRGGSMGEYNSPLHF	TGTGCCAGCAGTAGCCGGGGAGGAAGTATGGGGGAGTATAATTCACCCCTCCACTTT
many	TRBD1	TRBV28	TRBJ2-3	CASSLPRTGGVSDTQYF	TGTGCCAGCAGTCTCCCTCGGACAGGGGGCGTCTCAGATACGCAGTATTTT
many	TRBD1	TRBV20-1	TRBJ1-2	CSARALQGGNYGYTF	TGCAGTGCTAGAGCCCTACAGGGGGGTAACTATGGCTACACCTTC
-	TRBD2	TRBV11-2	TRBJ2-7	CASSPSGNTYNEQYF	TGTGCCAGCAGCCCTAGCGGGAACACCTACAATGAGCAGTACTTC
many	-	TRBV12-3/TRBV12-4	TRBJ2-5	CASSPLEVQETQYF	TGTGCCAGCAGTCCCCTCGAAGTGCAAGAGACCCAGTACTTC
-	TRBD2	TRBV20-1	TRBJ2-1	CSARDALAGSGMGQFF	TGCAGTGCTAGAGACGCTCTAGCGGGGTCTGGAATGGGGCAGTTCTTC
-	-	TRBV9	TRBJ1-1	CASSVGGNTKAFF	TGTGCCAGCAGCGTAGGGGGGAACACTAAAGCTTTCTTT
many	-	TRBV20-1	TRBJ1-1	CSAPIVADREAFF	TGCAGTGCCCCGATCGTGGCGGACAGAGAAGCTTTCTTT
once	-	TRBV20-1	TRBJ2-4	CSARALGRAENIQYF	TGCAGTGCTAGGGCATTGGGCAGGGCCGAAAACATTCAGTACTTC
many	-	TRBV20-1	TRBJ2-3	CSAGQQGAKTDTQYF	TGCAGTGCTGGGCAGCAGGGCGCGAAGACAGATACGCAGTATTTT
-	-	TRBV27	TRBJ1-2	CASSLSVGRDYGYTF	TGTGCCAGCAGTTTATCAGTGGGGAGGGACTATGGCTACACCTTC
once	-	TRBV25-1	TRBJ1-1	CAAGRKGEAFF	TGTGCCGCGGGGCGCAAGGGTGAAGCTTTCTTT
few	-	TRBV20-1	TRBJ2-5	CSVNKIPSRETQYF	TGCAGTGTAAACAAGATCCCATCCCGGGAGACCCAGTACTTC
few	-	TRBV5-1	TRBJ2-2	CASSSFGTGTENTGELFF	TGCGCCAGCAGCTCCTTTGGAACAGGGACCGAGAACACCGGGGAGCTGTTTTTT
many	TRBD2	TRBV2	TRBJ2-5	CASSVAGGTETQYF	TGTGCCAGCAGTGTAGCGGGGGGGACTGAGACCCAGTACTTC
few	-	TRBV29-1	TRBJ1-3	CSVELRRNTIYF	TGCAGCGTTGAACTGAGACGAAACACCATATATTTT
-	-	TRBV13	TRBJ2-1	CASSLGQGYEQFF	TGTGCCAGCAGCTTAGGACAGGGCTATGAGCAGTTCTTC
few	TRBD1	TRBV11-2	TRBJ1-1	CASSPLQGSGAEAFF	TGTGCCAGCAGCCCCTTACAGGGGAGTGGGGCTGAAGCTTTCTTT
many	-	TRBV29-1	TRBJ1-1	CSVQTWRGAGLTEAFF	TGCAGCGTGCAAACATGGAGGGGCGCAGGCCTCACTGAAGCTTTCTTT
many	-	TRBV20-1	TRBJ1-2	CSAPDPTGPNYGYTF	TGCAGTGCCCCGGACCCGACGGGCCCCAACTATGGCTACACCTTC
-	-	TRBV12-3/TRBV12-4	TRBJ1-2	CASSGVLGVRNYGYTF	TGTGCCAGCAGCGGGGTATTGGGGGTCAGAAACTATGGCTACACCTTC
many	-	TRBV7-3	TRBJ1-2	CASSLVPGPTGYTF	TGTGCCAGCAGCTTAGTTCCAGGCCCGACGGGCTACACCTTC
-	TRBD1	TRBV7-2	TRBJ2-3	CASSPSDRGQLDTQYF	TGTGCCAGCAGTCCCTCGGACAGGGGGCAACTGGATACGCAGTATTTT
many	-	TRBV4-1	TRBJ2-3	CASSQPGTDTQYF	TGCGCCAGCAGCCAACCCGGCACAGATACGCAGTATTTT
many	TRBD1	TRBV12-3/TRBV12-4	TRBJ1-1	CASSLAPTGRGAEAFF	TGTGCCAGCAGTTTAGCCCCGACAGGCAGGGGGGCTGAAGCTTTCTTT
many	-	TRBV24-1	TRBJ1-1	CATSATGLDTEAFF	TGTGCCACCAGTGCCACAGGCCTCGACACTGAAGCTTTCTTT
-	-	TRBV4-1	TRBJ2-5	CASSQSAPQETQYF	TGCGCCAGCAGCCAATCCGCTCCACAAGAGACCCAGTACTTC
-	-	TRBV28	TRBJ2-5	CAGSREETQYF	TGTGCCGGCAGTCGGGAGGAGACCCAGTACTTC
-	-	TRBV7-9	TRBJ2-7	CASSLLTGMTYEQYF	TGTGCCAGCAGCTTATTAACGGGGATGACTTACGAGCAGTACTTC
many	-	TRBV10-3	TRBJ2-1	CAISGRQDVGEQFF	TGTGCCATCAGTGGTAGACAGGACGTCGGGGAGCAGTTCTTC
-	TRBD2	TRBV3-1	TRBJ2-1	CASSRGLAGTLDNEQFF	TGTGCCAGCAGCCGTGGACTAGCGGGGACCCTTGACAATGAGCAGTTCTTC
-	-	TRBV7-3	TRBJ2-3	CASSLTNADTQYF	TGTGCCAGCAGCTTAACGAATGCAGATACGCAGTATTTT
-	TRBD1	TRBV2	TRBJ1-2	CASPPPGQGEANYGYTF	TGTGCCAGCCCCCCCCCGGGACAGGGAGAGGCTAACTATGGCTACACCTTC
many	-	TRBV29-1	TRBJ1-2	CSVEERYGYTF	TGCAGCGTTGAAGAGCGGTATGGCTACACCTTC
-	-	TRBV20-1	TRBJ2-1	CSAREWLDQLQDEQFF	TGCAGTGCTAGAGAGTGGTTGGACCAGTTACAGGATGAGCAGTTCTTC
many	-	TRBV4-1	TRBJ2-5	CASSQEGRLQETQYF	TGCGCCAGCAGCCAAGAAGGCAGGCTCCAAGAGACCCAGTACTTC
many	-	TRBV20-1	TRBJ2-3	CSARGLGGRADTQYF	TGCAGTGCTAGAGGATTAGGGGGGAGAGCAGATACGCAGTATTTT
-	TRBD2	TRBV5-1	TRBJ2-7	CASSLASGRAWEQYF	TGCGCCAGCAGCTTGGCTAGCGGGAGGGCCTGGGAGCAGTACTTC
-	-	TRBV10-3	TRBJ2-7	CAISEGRGRVIYEQYF	TGTGCCATCAGTGAGGGTAGGGGGAGGGTCATCTACGAGCAGTACTTC
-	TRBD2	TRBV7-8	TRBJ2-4	CASSSAGTSNQYF	TGTGCCAGCAGCTCAGCCGGGACTAGCAATCAGTACTTC
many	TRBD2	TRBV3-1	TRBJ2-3	CASSQDKLGTSGSTDTQYF	TGTGCCAGCAGCCAAGATAAATTAGGAACTAGCGGAAGCACAGATACGCAGTATTTT
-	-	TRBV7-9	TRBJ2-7	CASSRVSYEQYF	TGTGCCAGCAGCCGCGTCTCCTACGAGCAGTACTTC
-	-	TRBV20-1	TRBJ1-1	CSARDDHTEAFF	TGCAGTGCTAGAGACGACCACACTGAAGCTTTCTTT
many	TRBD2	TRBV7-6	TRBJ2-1	CASSLATAGELQKDYNEQFF	TGTGCCAGCAGCTTAGCTACGGCGGGGGAACTTCAAAAGGATTACAATGAGCAGTTCTTC
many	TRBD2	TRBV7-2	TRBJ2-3	CASSFLAGGGDTQYF	TGTGCCAGCAGCTTTCTAGCGGGAGGGGGAGATACGCAGTATTTT
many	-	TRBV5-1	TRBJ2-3	CASSGGAGADTQYF	TGCGCCAGCAGCGGCGGAGCAGGAGCAGATACGCAGTATTTT
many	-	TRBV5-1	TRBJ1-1	CASSRTGGDTEAFF	TGCGCCAGCAGCCGGACGGGGGGTGACACTGAAGCTTTCTTT